Shown below are 2 T cell receptor beta chains from a single sample sequenced in a study of T cells in Graves' hyperthyroidism and ophthalmopathy. The source material, RNA transcripts, was used to amplify TCR beta CDR3 regions. The study used the HTBI primer set for a first-round RT-PCR of the TCR CDR3. TCRdb processed the multiplex PCR reads anew with MiXCR; each CDR3 protein has one entry. Altogether around 700,000 distinct CDR3 sequences are present, around 19% being singletons, with the ten largest covering approximately 16%. The specimen sequenced was blood. Receptor source: a woman aged 45-65 years with Graves' hyperthyroidism that later progressed to Graves' ophthalmopathy.

This chain links TRBV6-9 with TRBJ1-5, with D unclear. V gave up 3 bases and J gave up 3 bases, with 12 bases separating them. The CDR3 covers 15 residues. Germline V gives CDR1 MNHGY, CDR2 SVAAGI. CDR3 residues: CASSYRFGSNQPQHF. The CDR3 nucleotides read TGTGCCAGCAGTTACCGATTTGGGTCCAATCAGCCCCAGCATTTT.

This clonotype turned up a few times. This chain joins TRBV19 and TRBJ1-2; 7 bases are shared with TRBD1. J lost 3 bases, V lost 3 bases, and 4 bases had no gene match. Germline values: CDR1 LNHDA, CDR2 SQIVND (reference sequence). The CDR3 is 14 amino acids. CDR3 amino acids: CASSMGGQYYGYTF. For the CDR3, the DNA is TGTGCCAGTAGTATGGGGGGACAGTACTATGGCTACACCTTC.